The sequence of this TCR beta chain was determined in a study of blood T cell repertoires in COVID-19. Across the whole study: Acute and convalescent COVID-19 specimens originated in the United States, Italy and Spain. T cells, B-cell-depleted T cells, or PBMCs provided the cDNA or gDNA that served as material.

In the authors' methods: Estimated nucleated cell counts came from reference gene primer amplification. Method: immunoSEQ multiplex PCR; TCRdb's copy keeps in-frame clones and lacks some. Clone size and V and J calls were adopted from that table, with D and trimming inferred from the DNA. Here the sample spans around 86,000 clones, around 80% being singletons. V was pared by 0 bases and J by 0 bases, with 9 bases between. The CDR3 contains 15 residues. Germline V gives CDR1 LGHNA, CDR2 YNFKEQ. The receptor was derived from a woman older than 75 with acute or convalescent COVID-19. V is TRBV4-2 and J is TRBJ2-7, with a tentative D call TRBD2 (6 bases). The sequencing sample was made of peripheral blood. The CDR3 DNA sequence: TGTGCCAGCAGCCAAGAACCTAGCGCCTCCTACGAGCAGTACTTC. This sequence encodes CASSQEPSASYEQYF.